These 30 T cell receptor beta chains were sequenced from one sample in a study of T cells in Graves' hyperthyroidism and ophthalmopathy. Using RNA transcripts as the source, TCR beta CDR3 regions were amplified. First-round RT-PCR targeting the TCR CDR3 was performed with the HTBI primer set. TCRdb recomputed calls from the multiplex PCR reads with MiXCR, one row per CDR3 protein. The repertoire holds about 350,000 distinct CDR3 sequences, with around 15% as singletons. The sample taken for sequencing was blood. The receptor source for this set is a woman aged 55-70 years with Graves' ophthalmopathy.

This clonotype was seen at least ten times. The genes are TRBV11-2 and TRBJ2-7, with TRBD2 matching 9 bases. V gave up 5 bases and J gave up 0 bases; unmatched junction bases: 8. Germline CDR1 and CDR2: SGHAT and FQNNGV. The CDR3 consists of 16 residues. In nucleotides, the CDR3 is TGTGCCAGCAGCCCCCCCCTAGCGGGGTTCTCCTACGAGCAGTACTTC. Protein sequence: CASSPPLAGFSYEQYF. Full variable domain (missing parts from reference TRBV11-2 and TRBJ2-7): EAGVAQSPRYKIIEKRQSVAFWCNPISGHATLYWYQQILGQGPKLLIQFQNNGVVDDSQLPKDRFSAERLKGVDSTLKIQPAKLEDSAVYLCASSPPLAGFSYEQYFGPGTRLTVT.

This clonotype was seen at least ten times. This chain joins TRBV7-9 and TRBJ2-5, with 9 positions matching TRBD2. This CDR3 is 15 amino acids long. Germline CDR1 and CDR2: SEHNR and FQNEAQ (reference sequence). Losses at the gene ends were 4 bases for V and 2 bases for J; bases not matched to a gene: 5. The CDR3 nucleotides are TGTGCCAGCAGCTCGACTAGCGGACCTCAAGAGACCCAGTACTTC. Amino acids: CASSSTSGPQETQYF.

In this sample, this clonotype turned up many times. Here the CDR3 reads CASSQDLTSGKETQYF. CDR3 in DNA: TGTGCCAGCAGCCAAGATCTGACTAGCGGAAAAGAGACCCAGTACTTC. This rearrangement joins TRBV3-1 to TRBJ2-5; the match to TRBD2 covers 9 bases. The CDR3 sequence is 16 residues long. The germline V gene encodes CDR1 LGHDT and CDR2 YNNKEL (reference sequence). Trimming at V came to 0 bases and at J to 3 bases, leaving 5 bases not matched to a gene.

This clonotype was recorded at least ten times. The chain joins TRBV3-1 to TRBJ1-5, with D unresolved. CDR3 size: 16 residues. Between the trimmed V and J ends, which lost 3 bases and 0 bases, there was a span of 12 bases. The germline V gene has CDR1 LGHDT and CDR2 YNNKEL (reference sequence). CDR3 DNA sequence: TGTGCCAGCAGCCAGGGGAAAGGATATAGCAATCAGCCCCAGCATTTT. It yields the protein CASSQGKGYSNQPQHF. The full variable domain, completed using reference TRBV3-1 and TRBJ1-5, is DTAVSQTPKYLVTQMGNDKSIKCEQNLGHDTMYWYKQDSKKFLKIMFSYNNKELIINETVPNRFSPKSPDKAHLNLHINSLELGDSAVYFCASSQGKGYSNQPQHFGDGTRLSIL.

This clonotype has a handful of counts. This chain connects TRBV6-4 to TRBJ2-3, with D unresolved. This CDR3 region has 15 residues. CDR1 and CDR2 from the germline V gene are MRHNA and SNTAGT. V lost 5 bases, J lost 0 bases, and 12 bases lay in between. Written as DNA, the CDR3 is TGTGCCAGCAGTCTACACCCCTCTAGCACAGATACGCAGTATTTT. It yields the protein CASSLHPSSTDTQYF.

This clonotype was detected ten times or more. The chain combines TRBV29-1 with TRBJ2-5, with TRBD2 as a possible D gene (6 bases). Trimming removed 5 bases from V and 4 bases from J, with 8 bases in between. The CDR3 sequence is 11 residues long. Germline CDR1 and CDR2: SQVTM and ANQGSEA. CDR3: CSVRETETQYF. In nucleotides, the CDR3 is TGCAGCGTTCGGGAGACAGAGACCCAGTACTTC.

This clonotype was counted a few times. The genes are TRBV19 and TRBJ2-6; D might be TRBD1 or TRBD2, each matching 5 bases. Germline V gene data show CDR1 as LNHDA and CDR2 as SQIVND (reference sequence). The CDR3 runs to 16 residues. The V gene lost 4 bases and the J gene lost 0 bases, with 10 bases spanning the gap. In DNA form, the CDR3 reads TGTGCCAGTAGTACCCAGGGAGCCTCTGGGGCCAACGTCCTGACTTTC. This codes for CASSTQGASGANVLTF.

The rearrangement uses TRBV5-1 and TRBJ2-2, with 8 nucleotides matching TRBD1. From germline, CDR1 is SGHRS and CDR2 YFSETQ. The CDR3 runs to 15 residues. J gave up 6 bases and V 0 bases, and 4 bases lay outside the gene matches. CDR3: CASSLDQGASGELFF. The CDR3 nucleotides read TGCGCCAGCAGCTTGGATCAGGGGGCATCCGGGGAGCTGTTTTTT.

In its sample, this clonotype was seen many times. The V gene is TRBV11-2, the J gene TRBJ2-5; 7 nucleotides line up with TRBD2. Germline V gene data show CDR1 as SGHAT and CDR2 as FQNNGV. V trimming: 4 bases; J trimming: 5 bases; junction bases outside the gene matches: 7. There are 14 residues in the CDR3. The CDR3 here is CASSWERDYETQYF. DNA for the CDR3: TGTGCCAGCAGCTGGGAGCGGGATTACGAGACCCAGTACTTC.

This clonotype was seen many times. The V gene is TRBV15, the J gene TRBJ2-3, with a tentative D call TRBD1 (5 bases). This CDR3 has 17 amino acids. Trimming left V 3 bases short and J 3 bases short, with 19 bases between. Germline V CDR1 and CDR2: LNHNV, YYDKDF (reference sequence). The CDR3 DNA sequence: TGTGCCACCAGCAGCCCTACCAGGGTGGGGAAGACAGATACGCAGTATTTT. Translated: CATSSPTRVGKTDTQYF.

There are many counts of this clonotype. This chain links TRBV30 with TRBJ1-5; D unresolved. The CDR3 extends over 13 amino acids. Looked up from germline, CDR1 is GTSNPN and CDR2 is SVGIG (reference sequence). Trimming pared 1 base from V and 6 bases from J, leaving 10 bases between. The CDR3 loop reads CAWSGKRSQPQHF. In DNA form, the CDR3 reads TGTGCCTGGAGTGGAAAAAGGTCTCAGCCCCAGCATTTT.

In regard to this clonotype: A read error may be the cause here, since a much bigger clone is one base away. J is TRBJ2-7 and V is TRBV11-2; 15 nucleotides match TRBD2. CDR1 is SGHAT, CDR2 FQNNGV, per germline. The CDR3 totals 17 residues. Written as DNA, the CDR3 is TGTGCCAGCGGCTTAGGGCGGACTAGCGGGAGGGCCTACGAGCAGTACTTC. It is translated as CASGLGRTSGRAYEQYF.

V is TRBV28 and J is TRBJ2-2; D might be TRBD2 (6 bases). The germline gives CDR1 MDHEN, CDR2 SYDVKM. CDR3 length: 14 residues. Trimming removed 6 bases from V and 7 bases from J, with 15 bases in between. CDR3 bases: TGTGCCAGCAGCTACGGGGGTCCAGGCGGGGAGCTGTTTTTT. Protein: CASSYGGPGGELFF.

This clonotype was seen at least ten times. This chain connects TRBV5-6 to TRBJ2-1, with D perhaps matching TRBD1 or TRBD2 (6 bases each). CDR3 size: 13 residues. Germline values: CDR1 SGHDT, CDR2 YYEEEE. Trimming cost V 4 bases and J 9 bases, with 14 bases left between them. The CDR3 coding sequence is TGTGCCAGCAGCCCGGACGGGGGCAGTGAGCAGTTCTTC. Amino acid sequence: CASSPDGGSEQFF.

The chain links TRBV7-2 to TRBJ1-2; a possible D gene is TRBD1 (6 bases). This CDR3 is built from 14 residues. Germline values: CDR1 SGHTA, CDR2 FQGNSA. Trimming took 3 bases from V and 3 from J, leaving 11 bases between them. In DNA form, the CDR3 reads TGTGCCAGCAGCTTCGAGGACAGATACTATGGCTACACCTTC. This sequence encodes CASSFEDRYYGYTF. Full variable domain (rest looked up from reference TRBV7-2 and TRBJ1-2): GAGVSQSPSNKVTEKGKDVELRCDPISGHTALYWYRQSLGQGLEFLIYFQGNSAPDKSGLPSDRFSAERTGGSVSTLTIQRTQQEDSAVYLCASSFEDRYYGYTFGSGTRLTVV.

This clonotype was found many times. V and J are TRBV7-9 and TRBJ2-1; D perhaps matches TRBD2 (5 bases). There are 14 residues in the CDR3. V gave up 2 bases and J gave up 7 bases, with 12 bases separating them. Germline V gives CDR1 SEHNR, CDR2 FQNEAQ (reference sequence). The CDR3 DNA reads TGTGCCAGCAGCTTAACGGATCCGGGGAATGAGCAGTTCTTC. It is translated as CASSLTDPGNEQFF.

Worth noting for this clonotype: This sequence may be a read error, since a much larger clone differs from it by one base. This sequence joins TRBV6-1 and TRBJ2-1; D gene unclear. From germline, CDR1 is MNHNS and CDR2 SASEGT. The CDR3 sequence is 15 residues long. CDR3 region: CASSEAVDPYNGQFF. CDR3 DNA: TGTGCCAGCAGTGAAGCGGTAGATCCCTACAATGGGCAGTTCTTC.

This clonotype was detected ten times or more. CDR3 coding DNA: TGTGCCAGCAGAAACCAACCCGCGGCTAATGAAAAACTGTTTTTT. This codes for CASRNQPAANEKLFF. The chain combines TRBV6-1 with TRBJ1-4; D gene unclear. V was pared by 6 bases and J by 3 bases, with 14 bases between. Germline V CDR1 and CDR2: MNHNS, SASEGT. The CDR3 contains 15 residues.

The rearrangement joins TRBV29-1 to TRBJ2-2, with no clear D. The CDR3 spans 12 residues. Per germline, CDR1 SQVTM and CDR2 ANQGSEA. Trimming left V 4 bases short and J 4 bases short, with 7 bases between. CDR3 protein: CSVVVVTGELFF. CDR3 DNA sequence: TGCAGCGTTGTGGTTGTCACCGGGGAGCTGTTTTTT.

The table lists this clonotype with many counts. This chain uses TRBV11-2 with TRBJ2-2; D may correspond to TRBD1 or TRBD2 (5 bases each). V was cut by 6 bases and J by 5 bases, with 22 bases left in between. The germline CDR1 and CDR2 sequences are SGHAT and FQNNGV. The CDR3 covers 17 residues. The CDR3 DNA sequence: TGTGCCAGCAGACACGCACTAGGACATCTTCAAACCGGGGAGCTGTTTTTT. Encoded protein: CASRHALGHLQTGELFF.

This clonotype was observed at least ten times. The chain combines TRBV27 with TRBJ1-2; D is ambiguous. The CDR3 loop spans 14 amino acids. The germline V gene has CDR1 MNHEY and CDR2 SMNVEV (reference sequence). With 5 bases removed from V and 3 bases from J, the gap between germline ends came to 13 bases. The CDR3: CASSPLYGDYGYTF. CDR3 DNA: TGTGCCAGCAGTCCCCTATACGGCGACTATGGCTACACCTTC.

This clonotype was recorded at least ten times. The CDR3, as DNA: TGCAGCGTTATCCAGGGCGGCGCAGATACGCAGTATTTT. It specifies CSVIQGGADTQYF. The chain couples TRBV29-1 to TRBJ2-3; D possibly corresponds to TRBD1 (5 bases). The length of the CDR3 is 13 residues. V was clipped by 5 bases and J by 4 bases, with 13 bases between them. The germline V gene encodes CDR1 SQVTM and CDR2 ANQGSEA.

The gene calls are TRBV5-6 and TRBJ2-1; no firm D call. The CDR3 totals 16 residues. Trimming took 1 base from V and 0 from J, leaving 11 bases between them. Germline V gene sequence: CDR1 SGHDT, CDR2 YYEEEE. Here the CDR3 reads CASSLISPSSYNEQFF. CDR3 in DNA: TGTGCCAGCAGCTTGATAAGCCCCAGCTCCTACAATGAGCAGTTCTTC.

The V gene is TRBV27, the J gene TRBJ2-3; perhaps TRBD2 as D (6 bases). The germline CDR1 and CDR2 sequences are MNHEY and SMNVEV (reference sequence). The ends were cut back, 6 bases at V and 1 base at J, with 17 bases in the middle. The CDR3 length is 16 residues. CDR3 DNA sequence: TGTGCCAGCAGCCTGACGACTAGTGGGGGCACAGATACGCAGTATTTT. Its translation is CASSLTTSGGTDTQYF.

This clonotype was seen repeatedly, ten times or more. The chain recombines TRBV11-3 with TRBJ2-2; D is uncertain. Germline V lookup: CDR1 SGHNT, CDR2 YENEEA. V was cut by 1 base and J by 4 bases, with 4 bases left in between. This CDR3 is built from 13 residues. CDR3 region: CASSLGITGELFF. DNA of the CDR3: TGTGCCAGCAGCTTAGGAATCACCGGGGAGCTGTTTTTT.

This clonotype came up many times. V usage is TRBV15 and J usage is TRBJ2-3; unclear D gene. V was clipped by 5 bases and J by 2 bases, with 8 bases between them. CDR3 length: 13 residues. Germline-derived CDR1 and CDR2 are LNHNV and YYDKDF (reference sequence). DNA for the CDR3: TGTGCCACCAGCTCCCGGTCCACAGATACGCAGTATTTT. Its protein product is CATSSRSTDTQYF.

This clonotype was recorded many times. The rearrangement joins TRBV7-9 to TRBJ2-5, with D possibly matching TRBD2 (5 bases). This CDR3 region has 18 residues. The V gene lost 5 bases and the J gene lost 2 bases, with 24 bases spanning the gap. Per the germline V gene, CDR1 is SEHNR and CDR2 is FQNEAQ (reference sequence). The CDR3 bases are TGTGCCAGCAGCAGACGACTATCCCTAGCAACAAAGCAAGAGACCCAGTACTTC. Translated: CASSRRLSLATKQETQYF.

This clonotype showed up many times. The rearrangement uses TRBV28 and TRBJ1-1; 10 nucleotides line up with TRBD1. The V and J ends lost 6 bases and 5 bases, in that order; junction bases with no gene match: 21. Per the germline V gene, CDR1 is MDHEN and CDR2 is SYDVKM. The length of the CDR3 is 19 residues. The CDR3 loop reads CASSPDPGQGKRVRTEAFF. CDR3 nucleotides: TGTGCCAGCAGCCCCGATCCGGGACAGGGGAAAAGGGTTCGGACTGAAGCTTTCTTT.

CDR3 in amino acids: CASSEERTDSFKQYF. CDR3 in DNA: TGTGCCAGCAGTGAAGAAAGGACAGACTCTTTTAAGCAGTACTTC. The chain is built from TRBV25-1 and TRBJ2-7; weak D call: TRBD1 (6 bases). Trimming took 2 bases from V and 8 from J, leaving 19 bases between them. The CDR3 runs 15 residues. The V gene's germline CDR1 is MGHDK and CDR2 SYGVNS.

The table lists this clonotype with a few counts. The CDR3 protein is CASSSAGGRYEQYF. The CDR3 DNA reads as TGCGCCAGCAGTAGCGCGGGAGGCAGGTACGAGCAGTACTTC. The V gene is TRBV5-1, the J gene TRBJ2-7, with TRBD2 matching over 8 bases. With 5 bases clipped from V and 4 bases from J, the junction kept 8 bases outside the gene matches. The CDR3 totals 14 residues. Germline values: CDR1 SGHRS, CDR2 YFSETQ.